This entry lists 5 T cell receptor beta chains sequenced from one sample in a study of Ad26.COV2.S vaccination and SARS-CoV-2 variants. Assay: immunoSEQ multiplex PCR; the TCRdb copy retains only in-frame clones and omits some. The sample has 300,000 to 350,000 clones, approximately 86% seen once. The treatment here: roughly 19 received Ad26.COV2.S at low or high dose, single or two shots; five or six received placebo; per-sample allocation not given. Samples came from day 63 after the first vaccine or placebo injection. Sequenced here: peripheral blood, sampled in a trial of Ad26.COV2.S vaccine versus placebo. These receptors were obtained from a person between 18 and 65 years old who received the Ad26.COV2.S COVID-19 vaccine or a placebo.

The J gene is TRBJ2-1, the V gene TRBV20-1; perhaps TRBD1 as D (5 bases). V shed 6 bases and J shed 9 bases, with 12 bases lying between them. Per germline, CDR1 DFQATT and CDR2 SNEGSKA (reference sequence). This CDR3 spans 11 amino acids. Written as DNA, the CDR3 is TGCAGTGCCGCAGGGTACGGTGAGCAGTTCTTC. It codes for CSAAGYGEQFF.

The chain employs TRBV7-2 and TRBJ2-7; D is perhaps TRBD1 or TRBD2 (6 bases each). The CDR3 has 18 residues. Germline-derived CDR1 and CDR2 are SGHTA and FQGNSA. The germline V and J ends were trimmed by 5 bases and 6 bases, with 29 bases remaining between them. Here the CDR3 DNA reads TGTGCCAGCAGCGACAGTGGTAGGAGGGGGGCCCACGCCCCCGAGCAGTACTTC. Translated: CASSDSGRRGAHAPEQYF.

V usage is TRBV24-1 and J usage is TRBJ1-1, with a tentative D call TRBD1 (6 bases). This CDR3 comprises 14 residues. The germline V gene has CDR1 KGHDR and CDR2 SFDVKD. V was cut by 3 bases and J by 0 bases, with 7 bases left in between. The CDR3 reads CATSDRGVNTEAFF. The DNA of the CDR3 is TGTGCCACCAGTGATAGGGGGGTGAACACTGAAGCTTTCTTT.

This clone was counted a few times. V is TRBV5-5 and J is TRBJ1-1; 7 nucleotides agree with TRBD1. V trimming: 6 bases; J trimming: 0 bases; junction bases outside the gene matches: 8. This CDR3 is 15 amino acids long. Germline V gene lookup returns CDR1 SGHKS and CDR2 YYEKEE (reference sequence). CDR3 nucleotide sequence: TGTGCCAGCACCCCGACGGACAGGTTGAACACTGAAGCTTTCTTT. Its protein is CASTPTDRLNTEAFF. Together with reference TRBV5-5 and TRBJ1-1, the CDR3 gives the full variable domain: DAGVTQSPTHLIKTRGQQVTLRCSPISGHKSVSWYQQVLGQGPQFIFQYYEKEERGRGNFPDRFSARQFPNYSSELNVNALLLGDSALYLCASTPTDRLNTEAFFGQGTRLTVV.

The chain combines TRBV7-2 with TRBJ1-2, with TRBD1 identical over 7 bases. The CDR3 covers 17 residues. Germline trimming cut 5 bases from V and 3 bases from J; bases unmatched to any gene: 15. Germline V CDR1 and CDR2: SGHTA, FQGNSA. CDR3: CASSPRPGTASDYGYTF. The DNA for the CDR3 is TGTGCCAGCAGCCCCCGGCCCGGGACAGCATCCGACTATGGCTACACCTTC. The full variable domain, its missing parts supplied by reference TRBV7-2 and TRBJ1-2, is GAGVSQSPSNKVTEKGKDVELRCDPISGHTALYWYRQSLGQGLEFLIYFQGNSAPDKSGLPSDRFSAERTGGSVSTLTIQRTQQEDSAVYLCASSPRPGTASDYGYTFGSGTRLTVV.